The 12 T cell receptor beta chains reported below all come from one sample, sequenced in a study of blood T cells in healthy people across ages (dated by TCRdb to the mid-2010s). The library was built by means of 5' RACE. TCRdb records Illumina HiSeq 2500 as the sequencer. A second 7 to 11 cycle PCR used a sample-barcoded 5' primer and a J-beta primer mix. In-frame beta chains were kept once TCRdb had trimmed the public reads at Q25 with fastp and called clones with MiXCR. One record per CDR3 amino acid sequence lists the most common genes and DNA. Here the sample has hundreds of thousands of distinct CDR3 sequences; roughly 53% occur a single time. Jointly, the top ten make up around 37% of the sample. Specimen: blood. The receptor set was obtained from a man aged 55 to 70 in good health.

In nucleotides, the CDR3 is TGCGCCAGCAGCTTTGACCAACCCGGGGCCAACGTCCTGACTTTC. Translated: CASSFDQPGANVLTF. This rearrangement joins TRBV5-1 to TRBJ2-6; D is uncertain. The V gene lost 2 bases and the J gene lost 4 bases, with 10 bases spanning the gap. The germline V gene encodes CDR1 SGHRS and CDR2 YFSETQ. CDR3 size: 15 residues.

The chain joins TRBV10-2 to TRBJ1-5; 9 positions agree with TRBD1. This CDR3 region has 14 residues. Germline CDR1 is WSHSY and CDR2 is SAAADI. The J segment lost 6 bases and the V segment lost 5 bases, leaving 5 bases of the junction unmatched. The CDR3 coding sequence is TGCGCCAGCAGTAAGACAGGGGGTGGTCAGCCCCAGCATTTT. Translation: CASSKTGGGQPQHF.

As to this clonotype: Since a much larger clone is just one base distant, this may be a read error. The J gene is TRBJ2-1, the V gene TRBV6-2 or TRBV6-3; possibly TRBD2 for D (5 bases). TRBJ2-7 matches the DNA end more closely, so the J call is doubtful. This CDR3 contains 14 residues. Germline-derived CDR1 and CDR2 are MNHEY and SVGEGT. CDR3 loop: CATTGSSSYNEQYF. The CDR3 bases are TGTGCCACGACGGGGTCCAGCTCCTACAATGAGCAGTACTTC.

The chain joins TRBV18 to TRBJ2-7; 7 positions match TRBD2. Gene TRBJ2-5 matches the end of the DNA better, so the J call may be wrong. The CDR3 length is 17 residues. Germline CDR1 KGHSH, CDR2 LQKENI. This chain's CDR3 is CASSPSQGGGNAETQYF. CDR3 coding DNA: TGTGCCAGCTCACCAAGTCAGGGCGGGGGAAATGCGGAGACCCAGTACTTC.

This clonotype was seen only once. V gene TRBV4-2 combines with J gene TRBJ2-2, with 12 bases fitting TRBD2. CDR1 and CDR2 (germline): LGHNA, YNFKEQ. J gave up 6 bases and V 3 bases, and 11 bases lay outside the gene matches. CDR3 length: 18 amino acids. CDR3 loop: CASSHGGLAGGQSGELFF. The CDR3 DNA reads TGTGCCAGCAGCCATGGTGGGCTAGCGGGGGGGCAATCCGGGGAGCTGTTTTTT.

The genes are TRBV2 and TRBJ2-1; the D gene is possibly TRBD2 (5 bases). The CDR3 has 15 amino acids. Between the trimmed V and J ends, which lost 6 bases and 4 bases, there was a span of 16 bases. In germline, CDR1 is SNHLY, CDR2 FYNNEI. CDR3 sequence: CASSPESRGYNEQFF. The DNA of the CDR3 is TGTGCCAGCAGCCCCGAGTCTCGGGGTTACAATGAGCAGTTCTTC.

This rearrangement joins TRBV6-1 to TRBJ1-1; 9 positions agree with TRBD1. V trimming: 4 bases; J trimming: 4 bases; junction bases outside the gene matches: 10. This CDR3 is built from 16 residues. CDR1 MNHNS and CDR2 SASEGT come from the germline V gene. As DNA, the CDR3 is TGTGCCAGCAGTGTCGACAGGGGGGCAAGGGTCACTGAAGCTTTCTTT. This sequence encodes CASSVDRGARVTEAFF.

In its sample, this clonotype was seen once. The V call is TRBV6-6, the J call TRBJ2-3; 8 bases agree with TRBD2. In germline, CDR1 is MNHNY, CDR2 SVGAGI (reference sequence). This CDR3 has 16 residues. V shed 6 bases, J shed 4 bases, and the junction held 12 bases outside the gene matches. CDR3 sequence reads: CASRAYGAGGSDTQYF. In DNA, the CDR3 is TGTGCCAGCAGAGCCTACGGTGCGGGGGGTTCAGATACGCAGTATTTT.

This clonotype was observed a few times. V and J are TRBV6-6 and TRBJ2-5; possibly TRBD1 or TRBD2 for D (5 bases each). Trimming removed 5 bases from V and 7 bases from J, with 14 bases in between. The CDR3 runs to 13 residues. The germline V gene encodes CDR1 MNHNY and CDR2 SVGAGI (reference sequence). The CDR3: CASSPGLARTQYF. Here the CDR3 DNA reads TGTGCCAGCAGTCCGGGGCTAGCTCGGACCCAGTACTTC.

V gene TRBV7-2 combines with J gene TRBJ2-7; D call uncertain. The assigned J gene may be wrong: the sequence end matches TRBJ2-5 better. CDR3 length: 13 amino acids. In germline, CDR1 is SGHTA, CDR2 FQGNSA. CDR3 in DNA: TGTGCCAGCAGCTCGTCTAGATCTGAGACCCAGTACTTC. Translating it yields CASSSSRSETQYF.

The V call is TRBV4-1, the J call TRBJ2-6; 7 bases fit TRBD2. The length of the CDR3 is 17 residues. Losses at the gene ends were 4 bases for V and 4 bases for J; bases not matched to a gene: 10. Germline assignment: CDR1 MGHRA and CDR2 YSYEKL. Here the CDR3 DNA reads TGCGCCAGCAGCCCGCCTGGGGGGGGTCCAGGGGCCAACGTCCTGACTTTC. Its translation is CASSPPGGGPGANVLTF.

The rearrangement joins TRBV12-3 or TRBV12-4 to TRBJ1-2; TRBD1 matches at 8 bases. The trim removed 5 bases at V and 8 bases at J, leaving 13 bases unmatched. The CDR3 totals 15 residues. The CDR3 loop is CASSPSAGGGRGYTF. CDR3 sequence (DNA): TGTGCCAGCAGTCCCTCGGCAGGGGGCGGACGAGGCTACACCTTC.